These 32 T cell receptor beta chains came from one sample sequenced in a study of T-cell memory formation after mild COVID-19. One entry per CDR3 protein, called by TCRdb with MiXCR from the 5' RACE reads. The top ten clones hold more than 10% of a sample with about 160,000 distinct CDR3 sequences, roughly 31% of them seen once. Source material: PBMCs or a T cell subset sorted from them (not recorded which). These receptors originate from an adult woman who had mild COVID-19 (a few samples of this study predate the infection). Cell type and time point are not known.

The J gene is TRBJ1-2, the V gene TRBV5-1; TRBD1 is a possible D gene (5 bases). The CDR3 contains 14 residues. V was shortened by 4 bases and J by 8 bases, with 18 bases between the two germline ends. CDR1 and CDR2 from the germline V gene are SGHRS and YFSETQ. The CDR3 spells CASSQTITGDGYTF. The CDR3, as DNA: TGCGCCAGCAGCCAAACAATTACCGGGGACGGCTACACCTTC.

The sample holds a few counts of this clonotype. The chain has TRBV6-2 or TRBV6-3 and TRBJ1-1; the D gene is possibly TRBD1 (6 bases). Germline V gives CDR1 MNHEY, CDR2 SVGEGT. CDR3 length: 14 residues. Trimming cost V 0 bases and J 6 bases, with 11 bases left between them. This CDR3 reads CASSYSGRGSEAFF. The CDR3 DNA reads as TGTGCCAGCAGTTACTCGGGCAGGGGCTCTGAAGCTTTCTTT.

The V and J genes are TRBV9 and TRBJ2-1; D perhaps matches TRBD2 (6 bases). This CDR3 comprises 16 residues. V dropped 4 bases and J dropped 8 bases, with 22 bases sitting between them. Germline assignment: CDR1 SGDLS and CDR2 YYNGEE. In DNA form, the CDR3 reads TGTGCCAGCAGCCCCCCGGGGGAGCGGAGTACCCATGAGCAGTTCTTC. This gives the protein CASSPPGERSTHEQFF.

This chain links TRBV2 with TRBJ1-3; the D is unclear. Trimming removed 4 bases from V and 0 bases from J, with 10 bases in between. The V gene's germline CDR1 is SNHLY and CDR2 FYNNEI. There are 15 residues in the CDR3. CDR3 protein: CASSAKRASGNTIYF. The DNA of the CDR3 is TGTGCCAGCAGTGCGAAACGGGCCTCTGGAAACACCATATATTTT.

This chain uses TRBV18 with TRBJ1-2; D ambiguous. The CDR3 loop spans 14 amino acids. The germline V gene has CDR1 KGHSH and CDR2 LQKENI. V was cut by 2 bases and J by 1 base, with 8 bases left in between. The DNA of the CDR3 is TGTGCCAGCTCACCAGGCCAGGTTAACTATGGCTACACCTTC. It yields the protein CASSPGQVNYGYTF.

The sample holds a few counts of this clonotype. This chain joins TRBV12-3 or TRBV12-4 and TRBJ2-7; D is undetermined. This CDR3 region has 14 residues. V lost 3 bases to trimming and J lost 3 bases, with 12 bases between them. CDR3 protein: CASSFHSQSYEQYF. Here the CDR3 DNA reads TGTGCCAGCAGTTTCCACAGCCAGAGCTACGAGCAGTACTTC.

The chain has TRBV29-1 and TRBJ2-1; D is perhaps TRBD2 (5 bases). Trimming cost V 1 base and J 2 bases, with 12 bases left between them. The CDR3 has 15 amino acids. Germline CDR1 and CDR2: SQVTM and ANQGSEA. The CDR3 here is CSVEGGPAPYNEQFF. In nucleotides, the CDR3 is TGCAGCGTTGAAGGCGGGCCTGCTCCCTACAATGAGCAGTTCTTC.

This clonotype turned up a few times. This chain connects TRBV2 to TRBJ2-4; TRBD2 matches at 13 bases. The CDR3 is made up of 17 amino acids. V trimming: 6 bases; J trimming: 0 bases; junction bases outside the gene matches: 5. The germline V gene has CDR1 SNHLY and CDR2 FYNNEI. For the CDR3, the DNA is TGTGCCAGCAGGGGACTAGCGGGGTCACTAGCCAAAAACATTCAGTACTTC. Translation: CASRGLAGSLAKNIQYF.

The chain joins TRBV29-1 to TRBJ1-1; 9 positions agree with TRBD1. Germline CDR1 reads SQVTM; CDR2 reads ANQGSEA. The CDR3 runs to 14 residues. The V gene end was trimmed by 3 bases and the J gene end by 2 bases; junction bases not matched to a gene: 4. The chain's CDR3 is CSVETGQGNTEAFF. CDR3 DNA: TGCAGCGTTGAGACGGGACAGGGAAACACTGAAGCTTTCTTT.

V usage is TRBV18 and J usage is TRBJ2-1; the match to TRBD2 covers 8 bases. The CDR3 has 16 residues. V trimming: 4 bases; J trimming: 6 bases; junction bases outside the gene matches: 11. CDR1 and CDR2 from the germline V gene are KGHSH and LQKENI. The CDR3 bases are TGTGCCAGCTCACTCACAGCGGGGGCCCTAGTCAATGAGCAGTTCTTC. It is translated as CASSLTAGALVNEQFF.

CDR3 nucleotide sequence: TGTGCCAGCAGCGACCCCCTCGGGACAGGGAAAAATGAGCAGTTCTTC. Its translation: CASSDPLGTGKNEQFF. J is TRBJ2-1 and V is TRBV7-2, with 9 bases fitting TRBD1. Trimming took 5 bases from V and 7 from J; bases not matched to a gene: 12. In germline, CDR1 is SGHTA, CDR2 FQGNSA. The length of the CDR3 is 16 residues.

The sample holds a few counts of this clonotype. This rearrangement joins TRBV3-1 to TRBJ2-5; the match to TRBD2 covers 7 bases. Germline CDR1 LGHDT, CDR2 YNNKEL (reference sequence). The CDR3 loop spans 12 amino acids. V shed 7 bases, J shed 4 bases, and the junction held 3 bases outside the gene matches. CDR3 protein: CASTPGGETQYF. The CDR3 bases are TGTGCCAGCACCCCGGGGGGAGAGACCCAGTACTTC.

The chain recombines TRBV12-3 or TRBV12-4 with TRBJ2-4; TRBD2 matches 9 bases. The CDR3 consists of 16 residues. After removal of 3 bases from V and 1 base from J, the junction contained 4 bases not matched to a gene. In DNA form, the CDR3 reads TGTGCCAGCAGTTTTGCCCTAGCGGGGGCCAAAAACATTCAGTACTTC. It translates to CASSFALAGAKNIQYF.

This clonotype came up a few times. V gene TRBV11-2 combines with J gene TRBJ2-1; 7 bases line up with TRBD1. J was trimmed by 8 bases and V by 3 bases; bases with no gene match: 13. Germline CDR1 and CDR2: SGHAT and FQNNGV. This CDR3 is built from 16 residues. CDR3 in amino acids: CASSFWGDREGDEQFF. The CDR3 DNA follows: TGTGCCAGCAGCTTCTGGGGAGACAGGGAAGGCGATGAGCAGTTCTTC.

Concerning this clonotype itself: The junction does not match germline at one end; this may be a read error. The chain uses TRBV7-3 and TRBJ2-3, with 7 nucleotides matching TRBD2. The CDR3 length is 14 residues. CDR1 is SGHTA, CDR2 FQGTGA, per germline. CDR3 loop: CASSLTSATDTQYF. The CDR3 DNA reads TGTGCCAGCAGCCTAACTAGCGCCACAGATACGCAGTATTTT.

The chain is built from TRBV6-4 and TRBJ2-1; D unclear. Trimming removed 0 bases from V and 0 bases from J, with 15 bases in between. This CDR3 has 18 residues. In germline, CDR1 is MRHNA, CDR2 SNTAGT. The CDR3 reads CASSDSKDFPSSYNEQFF. CDR3 nucleotides: TGTGCCAGCAGTGACTCGAAAGACTTCCCGAGCTCCTACAATGAGCAGTTCTTC.

This clonotype turned up a few times. This chain joins TRBV20-1 and TRBJ2-3; no reliable D call. V lost 1 base, J lost 3 bases, and 2 bases lay in between. This CDR3 is 11 amino acids long. CDR1 and CDR2 from the germline V gene are DFQATT and SNEGSKA (reference sequence). As DNA, the CDR3 is TGCAGTGCTAGAGTAACAGATACGCAGTATTTT. Amino acids: CSARVTDTQYF.

This clonotype turned up a few times. This chain connects TRBV12-2 to TRBJ2-7. TRBV12-2 is a recognized pseudogene. CDR3 length: 18 residues. CDR3 sequence reads: CASRFQFHQEFIGRGQYF. The CDR3, as DNA: TGTGCAAGTCGCTTTCAATTTCATCAGGAATTTATCGGTCGGGGTCAGTACTTC.

The chain uses TRBV7-9 and TRBJ2-5; the match to TRBD2 covers 11 bases. This CDR3 is 15 amino acids long. The V and J ends lost 3 bases and 2 bases, in that order; junction bases with no gene match: 2. CDR1 is SEHNR, CDR2 FQNEAQ, per germline (reference sequence). The CDR3 is CASSFGTSGQETQYF. In DNA, the CDR3 is TGTGCCAGCAGCTTCGGGACTAGCGGACAAGAGACCCAGTACTTC.

V usage is TRBV6-5 and J usage is TRBJ1-5; D unclear. This CDR3 spans 13 amino acids. V was shortened by 0 bases and J by 7 bases, with 7 bases between the two germline ends. The germline gives CDR1 MNHEY, CDR2 SVGAGI. This chain's CDR3 is CASSYSSEQPQHF. The CDR3 coding sequence is TGTGCCAGCAGTTACTCGTCGGAACAGCCCCAGCATTTT.

Only one count was recorded for this clonotype. The chain carries TRBV6-6 and TRBJ2-3, with no clear D. The V end was cut by 4 bases, the J end by 7 bases, with 6 bases between. The CDR3 spans 11 residues. CDR1 is MNHNY and CDR2 is SVGAGI in the germline V gene (reference sequence). The CDR3 protein is CASSSQNTQYF. The DNA of the CDR3 is TGTGCCAGCAGTTCGCAGAATACGCAGTATTTT.

CDR3 sequence (DNA): TGTGCCAGCAGTTTCGGGGCTAGCGAATACGAGCAGTACTTC. It specifies CASSFGASEYEQYF. The J gene is TRBJ2-7, the V gene TRBV12-3 or TRBV12-4, with D possibly being TRBD2 (6 bases). The CDR3 runs 14 residues. V lost 3 bases and J lost 4, with 13 bases in between.

Only one count was recorded for this clonotype. The J gene is TRBJ2-5, the V gene TRBV24-1, with 10 bases aligning to TRBD1. This CDR3 is built from 15 residues. The ends lost 4 bases at V and 3 bases at J; junction bases unmatched: 4. Germline V gene data show CDR1 as KGHDR and CDR2 as SFDVKD. CDR3 sequence: CATSEAGTGEETQYF. The CDR3 DNA reads as TGTGCCACCAGTGAGGCCGGGACAGGGGAAGAGACCCAGTACTTC.

CDR3 sequence reads: CATSGVGGQPQHF. Here the CDR3 DNA reads TGTGCCACCAGCGGGGTTGGCGGACAGCCCCAGCATTTT. The rearrangement joins TRBV24-1 to TRBJ1-5; no reliable D call. The CDR3 is made up of 13 amino acids. Trimming took 7 bases from V and 7 from J, leaving 13 bases between them. Germline V gene lookup returns CDR1 KGHDR and CDR2 SFDVKD.

This clonotype was detected only a few times. The chain employs TRBV3-1 and TRBJ1-2, with no clear D. The V end lost 4 bases, the J end lost 4 bases, and 16 bases lay between the germline ends. The CDR3 sequence is 15 residues long. From germline, CDR1 is LGHDT and CDR2 YNNKEL (reference sequence). CDR3 bases: TGTGCCAGCAGCCCAGAGGGATGGCGATTCTATGGCTACACCTTC. Translating it yields CASSPEGWRFYGYTF.

This chain connects TRBV24-1 to TRBJ2-7; the D call may be TRBD1 or TRBD2 (5 bases each). Per germline, CDR1 KGHDR and CDR2 SFDVKD. Trimming cost V 1 base and J 5 bases, with 11 bases left between them. The CDR3 is 14 residues long. DNA of the CDR3: TGTGCCACCAGTGATTTCACGAGGGGCGACGAGCAGTACTTC. It is translated as CATSDFTRGDEQYF.

The rearrangement links TRBV5-5 to TRBJ1-2; 7 bases agree with TRBD1. Germline V gene data show CDR1 as SGHKS and CDR2 as YYEKEE (reference sequence). This CDR3 comprises 15 residues. V dropped 2 bases and J dropped 2; count of bases not matched to a gene: 6. Here the CDR3 reads CASSFSGTDNYGYTF. In nucleotides, the CDR3 is TGTGCCAGCAGCTTTTCAGGGACAGACAACTATGGCTACACCTTC. The whole variable domain, filled in from reference TRBV5-5 and TRBJ1-2, reads DAGVTQSPTHLIKTRGQQVTLRCSPISGHKSVSWYQQVLGQGPQFIFQYYEKEERGRGNFPDRFSARQFPNYSSELNVNALLLGDSALYLCASSFSGTDNYGYTFGSGTRLTVV.

This clonotype came up a few times. This sequence joins TRBV5-1 and TRBJ1-1; D ambiguous. The germline V gene encodes CDR1 SGHRS and CDR2 YFSETQ. The V gene lost 0 bases and the J gene lost 4 bases, with 13 bases spanning the gap. This CDR3 spans 15 amino acids. The CDR3 DNA reads as TGCGCCAGCAGCTTGGGAGGATCGCGAGTCACTGAAGCTTTCTTT. This gives the protein CASSLGGSRVTEAFF.

This clonotype was observed a handful of times. The V call is TRBV15, the J call TRBJ1-1; D gene unclear. The CDR3 totals 13 residues. Germline CDR1 is LNHNV and CDR2 is YYDKDF (reference sequence). V was shortened by 1 base and J by 7 bases, with 10 bases between the two germline ends. This CDR3 reads CATSRGGWGEAFF. The CDR3 nucleotides read TGTGCCACCAGCAGAGGTGGCTGGGGTGAAGCTTTCTTT.

The chain carries TRBV18 and TRBJ1-1; TRBD1 aligns across 12 bases. The ends lost 4 bases at V and 6 bases at J; junction bases unmatched: 6. Germline CDR1 and CDR2: KGHSH and LQKENI. This CDR3 comprises 15 residues. CDR3 coding DNA: TGTGCCAGCTCACTCGGGACAGGGGGCGGACCTGAAGCTTTCTTT. Its translation is CASSLGTGGGPEAFF.

V is TRBV27 and J is TRBJ2-7; D is unresolved. This CDR3 is 14 amino acids long. V dropped 3 bases and J dropped 3 bases, with 12 bases sitting between them. Germline V gives CDR1 MNHEY, CDR2 SMNVEV (reference sequence). CDR3 amino acids: CASSFSPYGYEQYF. DNA for the CDR3: TGTGCCAGCAGTTTCTCTCCGTACGGCTACGAGCAGTACTTC.

The rearrangement links TRBV12-3 or TRBV12-4 to TRBJ2-1; 11 nucleotides align to TRBD1. Unmatched junction bases numbered 10, after V lost 10 bases and J lost 5 bases. The CDR3 has 15 residues. The CDR3 sequence: CATQVGTGGNNEQFF. The CDR3 DNA sequence: TGTGCCACCCAGGTCGGGACAGGGGGAAACAATGAGCAGTTCTTC.